One and the same sample provided the 6 T cell receptor beta chains below, sequenced in a study of T cells in narcolepsy. Method: immunoSEQ multiplex PCR; TCRdb's copy keeps in-frame clones and lacks some. The table records some 25,000 clones, roughly 62% of them present only once. The material sequenced was memory (CD45RA-) CD4+ T cells from blood. The receptors derive from a human donor in good health.

V usage is TRBV6-5 and J usage is TRBJ1-1; no reliable D call. Per the germline V gene, CDR1 is MNHEY and CDR2 is SVGAGI. The V end was cut by 5 bases, the J end by 8 bases, with 12 bases between. CDR3 size: 12 residues. CDR3 bases: TGTGCCAGCAGTGAACATGGATCGGAAGCTTTCTTT. The encoded protein is CASSEHGSEAFF.

The chain is built from TRBV20-1 and TRBJ1-1; D ambiguous. The CDR3 spans 11 residues. Germline V lookup: CDR1 DFQATT, CDR2 SNEGSKA (reference sequence). V lost 5 bases to trimming and J lost 10 bases, with 14 bases between them. The CDR3 nucleotides read TGCAGTGCTCCTACGGGAGGGCGAGCTTTCTTT. It codes for CSAPTGGRAFF.

J is TRBJ2-3 and V is TRBV15, with 7 bases fitting TRBD1. The CDR3 totals 16 residues. Germline CDR1 LNHNV, CDR2 YYDKDF (reference sequence). V dropped 5 bases and J dropped 2; count of bases not matched to a gene: 10. This chain's CDR3 is CATSLRTGASTDTQYF. The CDR3 region has the DNA TGTGCCACCAGCCTCCGTACAGGGGCCTCCACAGATACGCAGTATTTT.

This clone showed up just once. This chain connects TRBV29-1 to TRBJ2-3, with a possible D match to TRBD2 (6 bases). Trimming took 7 bases from V and 0 from J, leaving 14 bases between them. This CDR3 spans 14 amino acids. Germline CDR1 reads SQVTM; CDR2 reads ANQGSEA. The CDR3 region has the DNA TGCAGCGCCGCGGGGCGAATTAGCACAGATACGCAGTATTTT. Its protein product is CSAAGRISTDTQYF.

The chain is built from TRBV7-2 and TRBJ2-2, with D hard to call. CDR3 length: 13 amino acids. V lost 3 bases, J lost 7 bases, and 9 bases lay in between. Germline CDR1 and CDR2: SGHTA and FQGNSA. Here the CDR3 reads CASSFKGSGELFF. CDR3 DNA sequence: TGTGCCAGCAGCTTTAAAGGTAGCGGGGAGCTGTTTTTT.

With regard to this clone: This CDR3 is also generated by other DNA sequences in the sample. The chain uses TRBV4-2 and TRBJ1-5, with a possible D match to TRBD1 (5 bases). V lost 4 bases to trimming and J lost 7 bases, with 17 bases between them. This CDR3 is 15 amino acids long. Germline CDR1 LGHNA, CDR2 YNFKEQ. CDR3 protein: CASSRDLYADQPQHF. DNA for the CDR3: TGTGCCAGCAGCCGGGACCTATATGCGGACCAGCCCCAGCATTTT.